This is a list of T cell receptor beta chains from one sample in a study of blood T cell repertoires in COVID-19. Sequencing used immunoSEQ multiplex PCR; TCRdb keeps in-frame clones, though not all of them. The repertoire holds roughly 38,000 clones, with more than 65% as singletons. The sequencing sample was made of peripheral blood. All receptors come from an elderly man with active or convalescent COVID-19. Each CDR3 is given with its conserved first and last residue. D genes are given only for firm matches.

V | D | CDR3
TRBV11-2 | - | CASSLVGGGNSPLHF
TRBV9 | TRBD2 | CASSATSSGGSTDTQYF
TRBV7-6 | TRBD1 | CASSSLGTGSYEQYF
TRBV19 | - | CASSNGQGISGYGYTF
TRBV6-5 | - | CASSRTSTDTQYF
TRBV4-2 | - | CASSQDLSQETQYF
TRBV5-1 | - | CASSLQGRTEAFF
TRBV25-1 | - | CASSDNPTGNSPLHF
TRBV6-5 | - | CASSYGQGASYGYTF
TRBV6-1 | TRBD1 | CASSELTGGWDTQYF
TRBV4-2 | - | CASSLRDMNTEAFF
TRBV4-3 | - | CASSQVPQGAQNIQYF
TRBV10-2 | - | CASSEGSSYEQYF
TRBV6-6 | TRBD2 | CASSRIAGGNTGELFF
TRBV10-3 | - | CAISESVLRWGTDTQYF
TRBV30 | TRBD2 | CAWRGTSGTYEQYF
TRBV19 | TRBD1 | CASSVRQGTYGYTF